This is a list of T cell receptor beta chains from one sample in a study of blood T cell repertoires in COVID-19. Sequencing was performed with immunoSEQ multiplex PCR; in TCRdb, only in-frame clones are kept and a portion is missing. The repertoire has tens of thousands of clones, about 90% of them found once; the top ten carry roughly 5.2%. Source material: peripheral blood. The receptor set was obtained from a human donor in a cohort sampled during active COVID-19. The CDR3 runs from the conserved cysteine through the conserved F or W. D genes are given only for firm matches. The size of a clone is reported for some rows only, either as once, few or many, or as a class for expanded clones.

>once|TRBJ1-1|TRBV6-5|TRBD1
CASSSQTGARTEAFF
TGTGCCAGCAGTTCCCAGACAGGGGCGCGCACTGAAGCTTTCTTT
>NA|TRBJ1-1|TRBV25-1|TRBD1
CASSRQGGNTEAFF
TGTGCCAGCAGTAGACAGGGTGGGAACACTGAAGCTTTCTTT
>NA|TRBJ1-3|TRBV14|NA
CASSQEVRVTTGNTIYF
TGTGCCAGCAGCCAAGAGGTTCGGGTTACCACTGGAAACACCATATATTTT
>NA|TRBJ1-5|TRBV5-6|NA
CASSPGGGLSNQPQHF
TGTGCCAGCAGCCCGGGTGGGGGGTTAAGCAATCAGCCCCAGCATTTT
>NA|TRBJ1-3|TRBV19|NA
CASTGYGEASGNTIYF
TGTGCCAGTACCGGTTACGGTGAGGCCTCTGGAAACACCATATATTTT
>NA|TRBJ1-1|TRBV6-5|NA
CASSYTTGYGTEAFF
TGTGCCAGCAGTTACACTACAGGGTACGGCACTGAAGCTTTCTTT
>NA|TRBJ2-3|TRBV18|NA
CASSPYSSTDTQYF
TGTGCCAGCTCACCTTATTCTAGCACAGATACGCAGTATTTT
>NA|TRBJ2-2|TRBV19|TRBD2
CASSIDPAGVPGELFF
TGTGCCAGTAGTATAGATCCAGCGGGAGTCCCCGGGGAGCTGTTTTTT
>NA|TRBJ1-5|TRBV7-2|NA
CASSIHSTLSQPQHF
TGTGCCAGCAGCATCCATTCGACACTTAGTCAGCCCCAGCATTTT
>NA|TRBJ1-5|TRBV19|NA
CASRRDYQPQHF
TGTGCCAGTAGGAGGGATTATCAGCCCCAGCATTTT
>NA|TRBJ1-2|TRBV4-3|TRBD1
CASSQHGQGGTYGYTF
TGCGCCAGCAGCCAACACGGACAGGGGGGAACCTATGGCTACACCTTC
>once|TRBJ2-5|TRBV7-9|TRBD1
CASSPSTGTGRETQYF
TGTGCCAGCAGCCCTTCAACCGGGACAGGGAGAGAGACCCAGTACTTC
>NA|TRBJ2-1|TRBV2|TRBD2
CASSGASGLGEQFF
TGTGCCAGCAGTGGGGCTAGCGGACTCGGGGAGCAGTTCTTC
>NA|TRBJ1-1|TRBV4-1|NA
CASSQAEGMRTEAFF
TGCGCCAGCAGCCAAGCGGAGGGAATGAGGACTGAAGCTTTCTTT
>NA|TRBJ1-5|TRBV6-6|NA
CASSYSSRGGNQPQHF
TGTGCCAGCAGTTACTCGAGTCGGGGGGGCAATCAGCCCCAGCATTTT
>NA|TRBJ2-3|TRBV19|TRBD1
CASRRTGDTDTQYF
TGTGCCAGTAGGCGGACAGGGGACACAGATACGCAGTATTTT
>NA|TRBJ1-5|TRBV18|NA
CASSLTGGGQPQHF
TGTGCCAGCTCACTGACAGGAGGTGGTCAGCCCCAGCATTTT
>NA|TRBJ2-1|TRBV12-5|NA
CASGLAPSHEQFF
TGTGCTAGTGGTTTGGCCCCCTCCCATGAGCAGTTCTTC
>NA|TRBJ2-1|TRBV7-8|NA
CASSLVGAGALYNEQFF
TGTGCCAGCAGCTTAGTTGGGGCGGGGGCCCTATACAATGAGCAGTTCTTC
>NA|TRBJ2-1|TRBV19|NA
CASSPQFSSYNEQFF
TGTGCCAGTAGCCCACAGTTTAGCTCCTACAATGAGCAGTTCTTC
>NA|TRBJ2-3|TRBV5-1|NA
CASRRYAQQLTSTDTQYF
TGCGCCAGCAGGAGGTATGCTCAGCAACTAACTAGCACAGATACGCAGTATTTT
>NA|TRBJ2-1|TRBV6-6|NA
CASQGISAFF
TGTGCCAGCCAGGGGATCTCAGCGTTCTTC
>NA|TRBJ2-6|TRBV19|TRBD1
CASSRRQGVVGANVLTF
TGTGCCAGTAGTCGTAGGCAGGGGGTAGTCGGGGCCAACGTCCTGACTTTC
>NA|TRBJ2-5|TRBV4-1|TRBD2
CASSQEGLAGQETQYF
TGCGCCAGCAGCCAAGAAGGACTAGCGGGCCAAGAGACCCAGTACTTC
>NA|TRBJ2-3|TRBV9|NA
CASSVDYKAANIYTDTQYF
TGTGCCAGCAGCGTAGATTATAAAGCGGCCAACATCTACACAGATACGCAGTATTTT
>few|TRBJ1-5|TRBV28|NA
CASSTWTHSNQPQHF
TGTGCCAGCAGCACGTGGACACATAGCAATCAGCCCCAGCATTTT
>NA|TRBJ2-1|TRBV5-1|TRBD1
CASSGRTGAYYNEQFF
TGCGCCAGCAGCGGACGGACAGGGGCATACTACAATGAGCAGTTCTTC
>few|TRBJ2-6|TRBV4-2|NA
CASSRDMRSGANVLTF
TGTGCCAGCAGCCGAGACATGCGCTCTGGGGCCAACGTCCTGACTTTC
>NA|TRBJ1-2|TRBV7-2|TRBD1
CASSLGQVSYTF
TGTGCCAGCAGCTTGGGACAGGTCTCCTACACCTTC
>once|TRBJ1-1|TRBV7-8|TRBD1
CASSRNRGGTEAFF
TGTGCCAGCAGCCGAAACAGGGGGGGCACTGAAGCTTTCTTT
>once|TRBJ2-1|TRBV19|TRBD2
CASSARLAARYNEQFF
TGTGCCAGTAGTGCCCGACTAGCGGCCAGATACAATGAGCAGTTCTTC
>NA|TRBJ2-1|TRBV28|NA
CASSLSASYEQFF
TGTGCCAGCAGTTTATCTGCTAGCTATGAGCAGTTCTTC
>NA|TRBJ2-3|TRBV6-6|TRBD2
CASSSSGGADTQYF
TGTGCCAGCAGTTCGAGCGGGGGCGCAGATACGCAGTATTTT
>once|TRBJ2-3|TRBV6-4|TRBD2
CASSERGGTDTQYF
TGTGCCAGCAGTGAGCGGGGGGGCACAGATACGCAGTATTTT
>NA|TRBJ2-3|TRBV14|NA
CASSQERRTVGGTDTQYF
TGTGCCAGCAGCCAAGAAAGGCGGACCGTGGGAGGCACAGATACGCAGTATTTT
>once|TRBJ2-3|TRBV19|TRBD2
CASSMGLAPSPTDTQYF
TGTGCCAGTAGTATGGGACTAGCACCTTCTCCAACAGATACGCAGTATTTT
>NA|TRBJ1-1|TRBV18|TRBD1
CASSRRQGSMNTEAFF
TGTGCCAGCTCACGCCGACAGGGGTCGATGAACACTGAAGCTTTCTTT
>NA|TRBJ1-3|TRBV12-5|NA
CASGPGESSGNTIYF
TGTGCTAGTGGTCCTGGGGAGAGCTCTGGAAACACCATATATTTT
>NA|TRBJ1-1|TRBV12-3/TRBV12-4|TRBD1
CASGQGAIQEAFF
TGTGCCAGCGGACAGGGGGCGATACAGGAAGCTTTCTTT
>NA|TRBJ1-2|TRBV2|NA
CASSDPRARGYGYTF
TGTGCCAGCAGTGATCCGCGGGCCCGCGGCTATGGCTACACCTTC
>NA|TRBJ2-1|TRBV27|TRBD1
CASGDAGTGYNEQFF
TGTGCCAGCGGGGACGCCGGGACAGGTTACAATGAGCAGTTCTTC
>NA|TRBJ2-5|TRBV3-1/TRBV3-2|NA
CASAAPRLAETQYF
TGTGCCAGCGCGGCCCCTAGGTTGGCGGAGACCCAGTACTTC
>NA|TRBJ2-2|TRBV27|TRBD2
CASTPLAGGPGTGELFF
TGTGCCAGCACCCCACTAGCGGGGGGGCCGGGCACCGGGGAGTTGTTTTTT
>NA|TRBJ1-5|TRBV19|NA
CASALDSYQPQHF
TGTGCCAGTGCCCTGGACAGTTATCAGCCCCAGCATTTT